The 31 T cell receptor beta chains reported below all come from one sample, sequenced in a study of blood T cell repertoires in COVID-19. The assay was immunoSEQ multiplex PCR, and TCRdb's table has in-frame clones only and misses some. The table shows about 260,000 clones, with approximately 80% occurring only once. The sample consisted of peripheral blood. Every receptor here comes from a human donor in a cohort sampled during active COVID-19.

This chain connects TRBV24-1 to TRBJ2-1, with D possibly TRBD2 on 5 matching bases. Germline CDR1 reads KGHDR; CDR2 reads SFDVKD. The germline V and J ends were trimmed by 2 bases and 0 bases, with 10 bases remaining between them. The CDR3 contains 16 residues. In DNA, the CDR3 is TGTGCCACCAGTGATTCTGGGCGGGTCTCCTACAATGAGCAGTTCTTC. Its translation: CATSDSGRVSYNEQFF.

The chain combines TRBV4-1 with TRBJ2-3; 10 positions agree with TRBD2. Germline assignment: CDR1 MGHRA and CDR2 YSYEKL. V lost 0 bases to trimming and J lost 6 bases; unmatched junction nucleotides: 9. This CDR3 comprises 17 residues. In DNA, the CDR3 is TGCGCCAGCAGCCAAGATGGAGCGGGGGGGCCGGGGGATACGCAGTATTTT. This encodes CASSQDGAGGPGDTQYF.

In nucleotides, the CDR3 is TGTGCCAGTGACGGACAGGGACTAGATACGCAGTATTTT. This codes for CASDGQGLDTQYF. The rearrangement uses TRBV6-5 and TRBJ2-3; 8 bases align to TRBD1. V was pared by 9 bases and J by 5 bases, with 7 bases of the junction left unmatched. This CDR3 comprises 13 residues. Germline V gene data show CDR1 as MNHEY and CDR2 as SVGAGI.

The V and J genes are TRBV28 and TRBJ1-5; 10 positions agree with TRBD1. Per the germline V gene, CDR1 is MDHEN and CDR2 is SYDVKM. The length of the CDR3 is 16 residues. Trimming removed 6 bases from V and 3 bases from J; junction bases left unmatched: 8. The CDR3 DNA sequence: TGTGCCAGCAGAAATACCGGGACAGGGGACAATCAGCCCCAGCATTTT. This sequence encodes CASRNTGTGDNQPQHF. The full variable domain, in which reference TRBV28 and TRBJ1-5 provide the parts outside the CDR3, is DVKVTQSSRYLVKRTGEKVFLECVQDMDHENMFWYRQDPGLGLRLIYFSYDVKMKEKGDIPEGYSVSREKKERFSLILESASTNQTSMYLCASRNTGTGDNQPQHFGDGTRLSIL.

This clone came up a few times. V gene TRBV27 combines with J gene TRBJ1-6; 7 positions match TRBD1. Germline CDR1 reads MNHEY; CDR2 reads SMNVEV (reference sequence). With 6 bases clipped from V and 6 bases from J, the junction kept 8 bases outside the gene matches. This CDR3 contains 15 residues. The CDR3 loop is CASRTQGRGNSPLHF. The DNA of the CDR3 is TGTGCCAGCAGAACACAGGGGAGAGGTAATTCACCCCTCCACTTT.

V gene TRBV11-2 combines with J gene TRBJ2-7; D call uncertain. Per the germline V gene, CDR1 is SGHAT and CDR2 is FQNNGV. Trimming shortened V by 5 bases and J by 3 bases, and 8 bases separated the two germline ends. The CDR3 loop spans 12 amino acids. The CDR3 bases are TGTGCCAGCAGCCTGTTCCTCTACGAGCAGTACTTC. It specifies CASSLFLYEQYF.

The chain links TRBV19 to TRBJ1-2; 8 bases align to TRBD1. Looked up from germline, CDR1 is LNHDA and CDR2 is SQIVND (reference sequence). This CDR3 has 14 amino acids. The junction had 5 bases not matched to a gene; V was cut back by 3 bases and J by 5 bases. The CDR3 DNA is TGTGCCAGTAGTATTCGCGACAGGGGTTATGGCTACACCTTC. It encodes CASSIRDRGYGYTF.

The chain is built from TRBV5-5 and TRBJ2-3; D ambiguous. Trimming removed 0 bases at V and 3 bases at J, with 14 bases between. Germline CDR1 SGHKS, CDR2 YYEKEE (reference sequence). The CDR3 loop spans 16 amino acids. DNA for the CDR3: TGTGCCAGCAGCTTGGTGCCAGGATTAAAGACAGATACGCAGTATTTT. This sequence encodes CASSLVPGLKTDTQYF.

The chain has TRBV10-1 and TRBJ1-2; 7 bases map to TRBD1. Germline V lookup: CDR1 WNHNN, CDR2 SYGVQD (reference sequence). After removal of 0 bases from V and 0 bases from J, the junction contained 7 bases not matched to a gene. The CDR3 spans 17 residues. The CDR3 region is CASSESPGQPSNYGYTF. The CDR3, as DNA: TGCGCCAGCAGTGAGTCGCCGGGACAGCCTTCTAACTATGGCTACACCTTC.

The rearrangement links TRBV20-1 to TRBJ2-3, with D unresolved. Trimming left V 3 bases short and J 12 bases short, with 10 bases between. Germline V gene data show CDR1 as DFQATT and CDR2 as SNEGSKA (reference sequence). CDR3 length equals 10 residues. The chain's CDR3 is CSASSGFQYF. The CDR3, as DNA: TGCAGTGCTAGTTCAGGATTCCAGTATTTT.

This rearrangement joins TRBV10-3 to TRBJ2-1; 8 nucleotides line up with TRBD2. The V gene end was trimmed by 10 bases and the J gene end by 9 bases; junction bases not matched to a gene: 8. Germline assignment: CDR1 ENHRY and CDR2 SYGVKD. The length of the CDR3 is 12 residues. CDR3 sequence reads: CATHQRGSEQFF. The CDR3 DNA is TGTGCCACCCACCAGCGGGGGAGTGAGCAGTTCTTC.

V and J are TRBV24-1 and TRBJ2-5; TRBD1 aligns across 10 bases. This CDR3 has 15 residues. Germline CDR1 is KGHDR and CDR2 is SFDVKD. After removal of 3 bases from V and 4 bases from J, the junction contained 4 bases not matched to a gene. CDR3 amino acids: CATSDRQGAGETQYF. In DNA form, the CDR3 reads TGTGCCACCAGTGATCGACAGGGGGCCGGAGAGACCCAGTACTTC.

The V gene is TRBV6-1, the J gene TRBJ2-5, with D maybe TRBD2 (7 bases). The CDR3 loop spans 17 amino acids. V was trimmed by 1 base and J by 4 bases, leaving 19 bases between them. CDR1 and CDR2 (germline): MNHNS, SASEGT. The CDR3 loop is CASSEVYRGGPSETQYF. DNA of the CDR3: TGTGCCAGCAGTGAAGTTTACCGCGGGGGCCCTTCAGAGACCCAGTACTTC.

A few counts support this clone. The chain carries TRBV5-6 and TRBJ2-4; D may be TRBD1 (6 bases). CDR3 length: 15 residues. V was clipped by 3 bases and J by 0 bases, with 10 bases between them. Germline CDR1 and CDR2: SGHDT and YYEEEE. CDR3 sequence reads: CASSSTGTAKNIQYF. The CDR3, as DNA: TGTGCCAGCAGCTCGACAGGAACAGCCAAAAACATTCAGTACTTC.

This sequence joins TRBV10-3 and TRBJ2-5; D may be TRBD1 (6 bases). CDR1 ENHRY and CDR2 SYGVKD come from the germline V gene. The CDR3 has 13 residues. Trimming removed 5 bases from V and 5 bases from J, with 12 bases in between. In nucleotides, the CDR3 is TGTGCCATCAGTACTACAGGGTTGGAGACCCAGTACTTC. It encodes CAISTTGLETQYF.

The V gene is TRBV7-3, the J gene TRBJ1-3; D possibly corresponds to TRBD1 (5 bases). Per germline, CDR1 SGHTA and CDR2 FQGTGA. The CDR3 runs 16 residues. V was cut by 2 bases and J by 4 bases, with 15 bases left in between. CDR3 region: CASSLGPQGSGNTIYF. The CDR3 DNA follows: TGTGCCAGCAGCTTAGGTCCCCAGGGATCCGGAAACACCATATATTTT. The complete variable domain, with remaining parts taken from reference TRBV7-3 and TRBJ1-3, reads GAGVSQTPSNKVTEKGKYVELRCDPISGHTALYWYRQSLGQGPEFLIYFQGTGAADDSGLPNDRFFAVRPEGSVSTLKIQRTERGDSAVYLCASSLGPQGSGNTIYFGEGSWLTVV.

J is TRBJ2-1 and V is TRBV18, with 8 nucleotides matching TRBD1. The germline V gene has CDR1 KGHSH and CDR2 LQKENI. The CDR3 covers 13 residues. V dropped 3 bases and J dropped 9; count of bases not matched to a gene: 4. The CDR3 nucleotides are TGTGCCAGCTCACCGGACAGGGTTGGTGAGCAGTTCTTC. Amino acid sequence: CASSPDRVGEQFF.

The chain links TRBV6-5 to TRBJ1-1, with D possibly matching TRBD1 (5 bases). CDR1 and CDR2 from the germline V gene are MNHEY and SVGAGI. Trimming pared 6 bases from V and 5 bases from J, leaving 19 bases between. This CDR3 contains 15 residues. The CDR3 nucleotides read TGTGCCAGCAGACTACTCCAGGGCGATTATACTGAAGCTTTCTTT. This codes for CASRLLQGDYTEAFF.

The chain links TRBV15 to TRBJ2-1, with TRBD2 matching over 8 bases. Trimming took 5 bases from V and 4 from J; bases not matched to a gene: 13. The CDR3 has 17 residues. CDR1 is LNHNV and CDR2 is YYDKDF in the germline V gene (reference sequence). The CDR3, as DNA: TGTGCCACCAGCGCCCTCGGAACTAGCGGACCGTACAATGAGCAGTTCTTC. Translating gives CATSALGTSGPYNEQFF.

In its sample, this clone was seen a few times. In DNA, the CDR3 is TGCAGCGTATTACTAGCGGGGACACAAGAGACCCAGTACTTC. Translation: CSVLLAGTQETQYF. This sequence joins TRBV29-1 and TRBJ2-5; 10 bases fit TRBD2. The CDR3 is made up of 14 amino acids. V shed 6 bases and J 2 bases; nucleotides not matched to a gene: 6. Germline V CDR1 and CDR2: SQVTM, ANQGSEA.

A single count supports this clone. The sample has other DNA sequences that encode this CDR3 too. V gene TRBV3-1 (or the pseudogene TRBV3-2) combines with J gene TRBJ2-5; unclear D gene. CDR3 size: 14 residues. The germline V gene encodes CDR1 LGHDT and CDR2 YNNKEL (reference sequence). Trimming removed 0 bases at V and 1 base at J, with 6 bases between. The CDR3 sequence: CASSQDSGQETQYF. The CDR3, as DNA: TGTGCCAGCAGCCAAGATTCAGGCCAAGAGACCCAGTACTTC.

Regarding this clone: A read error may account for a junction end that differs from germline. This chain joins TRBV7-7 and TRBJ2-7, with no clear D. Germline loops: CDR1 SSHAT, CDR2 FNYEAQ (reference sequence). The CDR3 sequence is 15 residues long. CDR3 region: CASSHRPWATYEQYF. The DNA of the CDR3 is TGTGCTAGCAGCCATCGCCCGTGGGCAACCTACGAGCAGTACTTC.

The rearrangement links TRBV6-5 to TRBJ2-3; TRBD1 agrees at 8 bases. In germline, CDR1 is MNHEY, CDR2 SVGAGI. This CDR3 is built from 15 residues. With 7 bases clipped from V and 5 bases from J, the junction kept 11 bases outside the gene matches. CDR3 coding DNA: TGTGCCAGCAAACGTACAGGGGGATGGGTAGATACGCAGTATTTT. Its protein is CASKRTGGWVDTQYF.

This chain uses TRBV2 with TRBJ2-3; 7 bases match TRBD2. The CDR3 contains 14 residues. V lost 7 bases and J lost 4; bases outside the gene matches: 8. The germline V gene encodes CDR1 SNHLY and CDR2 FYNNEI. The CDR3 region is CASTAGEPPDTQYF. The CDR3 nucleotides are TGTGCCAGCACGGCGGGAGAACCTCCAGATACGCAGTATTTT. Full variable domain (outside the CDR3, taken from reference TRBV2 and TRBJ2-3): EPEVTQTPSHQVTQMGQEVILRCVPISNHLYFYWYRQILGQKVEFLVSFYNNEISEKSEIFDDQFSVERPDGSNFTLKIRSTKLEDSAMYFCASTAGEPPDTQYFGPGTRLTVL.

The rearrangement joins TRBV7-8 to TRBJ1-3; no clear D. Deletions cut 1 base from V and 4 bases from J, with 11 bases between. Germline V lookup: CDR1 SGHVS, CDR2 FQNEAQ. The length of the CDR3 is 15 residues. The CDR3 sequence: CASSLGARGGNTIYF. Here the CDR3 DNA reads TGTGCCAGCAGCTTAGGTGCGCGAGGGGGAAACACCATATATTTT.

The chain employs TRBV6-5 and TRBJ1-2; D is ambiguous. Germline CDR1 and CDR2: MNHEY and SVGAGI. V was shortened by 6 bases and J by 0 bases, with 8 bases between the two germline ends. CDR3 length equals 13 residues. The CDR3 reads CASSALTNYGYTF. CDR3 DNA sequence: TGTGCCAGCAGCGCTCTAACTAACTATGGCTACACCTTC.

The V gene is TRBV18, the J gene TRBJ2-3; D might be TRBD1 (6 bases). V lost 2 bases to trimming and J lost 0 bases, with 12 bases between them. Germline V gene lookup returns CDR1 KGHSH and CDR2 LQKENI. CDR3 length equals 16 residues. The CDR3 sequence: CASSPFTGISTDTQYF. CDR3 nucleotide sequence: TGTGCCAGCTCACCATTTACAGGGATTAGCACAGATACGCAGTATTTT.

CDR3 nucleotide sequence: TGTGCCAGCAGTGGGCGTCGACAGGGCTATGGCTACACCTTC. It translates to CASSGRRQGYGYTF. This rearrangement joins TRBV2 to TRBJ1-2, with 7 bases lining up with TRBD1. V lost 4 bases to trimming and J lost 4 bases; unmatched junction nucleotides: 6. CDR3 length: 14 residues. The germline V gene encodes CDR1 SNHLY and CDR2 FYNNEI. Variable domain in full (rest from reference TRBV2 and TRBJ1-2): EPEVTQTPSHQVTQMGQEVILRCVPISNHLYFYWYRQILGQKVEFLVSFYNNEISEKSEIFDDQFSVERPDGSNFTLKIRSTKLEDSAMYFCASSGRRQGYGYTFGSGTRLTVV.

This rearrangement joins TRBV7-9 to TRBJ2-3, with TRBD1 matching over 7 bases. The germline CDR1 and CDR2 sequences are SEHNR and FQNEAQ (reference sequence). The CDR3 is made up of 15 amino acids. The V segment lost 4 bases and the J segment 2 bases; nucleotides outside the gene matches: 6. CDR3 nucleotide sequence: TGTGCCAGCAGCTCTGGACAGGTTAACACAGATACGCAGTATTTT. Amino acid sequence: CASSSGQVNTDTQYF.

In this sample, this clone turned up once. One end of the junction does not line up with germline, which may come from a read error. V gene TRBV15 combines with J gene TRBJ2-7; 8 bases align to TRBD1. This CDR3 spans 15 amino acids. From germline, CDR1 is LNHNV and CDR2 YYDKDF (reference sequence). The CDR3 DNA is TGTGCCACCAGCCGAGACAGACAGGGGTATAGGGGGCAGTACTTC. This sequence encodes CATSRDRQGYRGQYF.

V gene TRBV4-3 combines with J gene TRBJ2-3; the match to TRBD2 covers 11 bases. The junction had 4 bases not matched to a gene; V was cut back by 2 bases and J by 0 bases. Germline-derived CDR1 and CDR2 are LGHNA and YSLEER. This CDR3 has 17 amino acids. The CDR3 DNA reads as TGCGCCAGCAGCCAAATAGCGGGGGGGCCGAGCACAGATACGCAGTATTTT. Protein sequence: CASSQIAGGPSTDTQYF.